The T cell receptor beta chain under discussion was sequenced for a study of human T cells and chemical hapten exposure. Noted time point: patch test 3, about 24 weeks after DPC sensitization. Treatment: therapeutic diphenylcyclopropenone sensitization with weekly scalp DPC. TCRdb redid the calling of the RACE reads with MiXCR, one entry per CDR3 protein. The data hold 99,000 or so distinct CDR3 sequences, with under 35% observed a single time. There are 16 residues in the CDR3. Trimming left V 0 bases short and J 0 bases short, with 10 bases between. Germline-derived CDR1 and CDR2 are SGDLS and YYNGEE.

Sequenced material: whole blood, taken in connection with sensitization to the hapten diphenylcyclopropenone (DPC). This chain connects TRBV9 to TRBJ1-3; D is perhaps TRBD1 (6 bases). This receptor was obtained from a man in his forties with alopecia areata. Some clones in this sample may be carry-over from other donors' samples. CDR3 sequence: CASSVGGQNSGNTIYF. For the CDR3, the DNA is TGTGCCAGCAGCGTAGGTGGACAGAACTCTGGAAACACCATATATTTT.